This T cell receptor beta chain appears in the sequencing data of a study of T cell repertoires in aging, cancer and after chemotherapy. TRB rearrangements spanning V, D and J were amplified using mixed TRB-A/B primers. Each CDR3 protein gets one entry after TCRdb re-called the multiplex PCR reads with MiXCR. The sample carries around 4,300 distinct CDR3 sequences, under 45% recorded once. Peripheral blood genomic DNA, not sorted cells or RNA, was the template. With respect to this clonotype: The target antigen is unknown.

General study findings and limits: Untreated cancer patients had significantly lower blood TCR diversity than age-matched healthy donors. No conclusions about immunological memory after chemotherapy can be drawn from the repertoire data.

CDR1 is DFQATT and CDR2 is SNEGSKA in the germline V gene (reference sequence). This CDR3 region has 12 residues. The V gene lost 3 bases and the J gene lost 5 bases, with 8 bases spanning the gap. Material: blood. This rearrangement joins TRBV20-1 to TRBJ2-1; D not resolved. This receptor was taken from a human donor with a blood cancer. Written as DNA, the CDR3 is TGCAGTGCTAGGAACCAGGACAATGAGCAGTTCTTC. This sequence encodes CSARNQDNEQFF.